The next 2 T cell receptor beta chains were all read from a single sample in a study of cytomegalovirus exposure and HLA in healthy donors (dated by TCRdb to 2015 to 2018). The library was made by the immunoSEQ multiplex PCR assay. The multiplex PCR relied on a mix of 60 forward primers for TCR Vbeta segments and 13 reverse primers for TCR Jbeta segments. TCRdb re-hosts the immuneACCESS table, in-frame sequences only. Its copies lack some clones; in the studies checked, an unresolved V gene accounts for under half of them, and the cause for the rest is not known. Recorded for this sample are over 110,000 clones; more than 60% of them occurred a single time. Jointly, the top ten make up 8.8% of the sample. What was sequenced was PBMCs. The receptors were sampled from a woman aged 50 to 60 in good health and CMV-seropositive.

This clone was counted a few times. The CDR3 region is CATSRALAGHGTDTQYF. DNA for the CDR3: TGTGCCACCAGCAGGGCACTAGCGGGTCATGGCACAGATACGCAGTATTTT. V gene TRBV15 combines with J gene TRBJ2-3, with 9 nucleotides matching TRBD2. The CDR3 extends over 17 amino acids. Germline V gene sequence: CDR1 LNHNV, CDR2 YYDKDF (reference sequence). V shed 3 bases, J shed 1 base, and the junction held 8 bases outside the gene matches.

CDR3 region: CASSPWTGDRTQHF. For the CDR3, the DNA is TGTGCCAGCAGTCCCTGGACAGGGGATCGGACCCAGCATTTT. This chain uses TRBV6-1 with TRBJ1-5; 9 bases fit TRBD1. Germline V gene data show CDR1 as MNHNS and CDR2 as SASEGT. V trimming: 5 bases; J trimming: 11 bases; junction bases outside the gene matches: 10. The CDR3 runs to 14 residues.